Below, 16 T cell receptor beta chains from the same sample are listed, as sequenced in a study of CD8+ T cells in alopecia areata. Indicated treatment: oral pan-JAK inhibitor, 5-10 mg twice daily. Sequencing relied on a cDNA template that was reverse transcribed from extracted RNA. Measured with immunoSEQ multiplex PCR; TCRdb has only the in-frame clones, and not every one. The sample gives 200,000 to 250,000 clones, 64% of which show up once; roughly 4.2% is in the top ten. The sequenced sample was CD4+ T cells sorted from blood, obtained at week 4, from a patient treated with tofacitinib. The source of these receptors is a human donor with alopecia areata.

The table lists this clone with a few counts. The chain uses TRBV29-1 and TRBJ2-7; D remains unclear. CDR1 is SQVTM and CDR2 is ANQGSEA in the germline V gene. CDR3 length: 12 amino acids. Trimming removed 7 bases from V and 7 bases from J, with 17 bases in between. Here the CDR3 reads CSAGPAVGEQYF. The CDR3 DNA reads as TGCAGCGCTGGGCCAGCCGTGGGGGAGCAGTACTTC.

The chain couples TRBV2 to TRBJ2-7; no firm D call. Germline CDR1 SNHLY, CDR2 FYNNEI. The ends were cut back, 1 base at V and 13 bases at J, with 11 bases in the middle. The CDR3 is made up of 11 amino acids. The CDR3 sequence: CASSEGSGRYF. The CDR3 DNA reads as TGTGCCAGCAGTGAAGGGTCAGGCAGATACTTC.

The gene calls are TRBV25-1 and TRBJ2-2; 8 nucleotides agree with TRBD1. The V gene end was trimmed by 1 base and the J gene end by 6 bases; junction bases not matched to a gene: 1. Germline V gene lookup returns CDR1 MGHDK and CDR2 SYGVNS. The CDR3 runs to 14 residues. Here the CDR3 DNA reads TGTGCCAGCAGTGAATCGGGACAGGCCGGGGAGCTGTTTTTT. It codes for CASSESGQAGELFF.

The CDR3: CAWSQGELFF. The CDR3 nucleotides are TGTGCCTGGAGTCAAGGGGAGCTGTTTTTT. The chain combines TRBV30 with TRBJ2-2; D remains ambiguous. The V end was cut by 2 bases, the J end by 8 bases, with 3 bases between. There are 10 residues in the CDR3. CDR1 GTSNPN and CDR2 SVGIG come from the germline V gene (reference sequence).

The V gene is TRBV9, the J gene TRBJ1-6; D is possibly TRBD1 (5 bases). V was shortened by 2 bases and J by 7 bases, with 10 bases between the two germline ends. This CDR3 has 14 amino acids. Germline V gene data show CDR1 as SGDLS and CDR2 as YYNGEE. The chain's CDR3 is CASSVGQKNSPLHF. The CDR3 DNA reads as TGTGCCAGCAGCGTGGGGCAGAAGAATTCACCCCTCCACTTT. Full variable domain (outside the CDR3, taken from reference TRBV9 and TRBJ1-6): DSGVTQTPKHLITATGQRVTLRCSPRSGDLSVYWYQQSLDQGLQFLIQYYNGEERAKGNILERFSAQQFPDLHSELNLSSLELGDSALYFCASSVGQKNSPLHFGNGTRLTVT.

The CDR3 nucleotides read TGTGCCAGCAGTTTCGGCAGGGGTTCACCCCTCCACTTT. Amino acids: CASSFGRGSPLHF. The V gene is TRBV27, the J gene TRBJ1-6; D possibly corresponds to TRBD1 (6 bases). With 3 bases removed from V and 9 bases from J, the gap between germline ends came to 9 bases. Germline V gene lookup returns CDR1 MNHEY and CDR2 SMNVEV (reference sequence). The CDR3 covers 13 residues.

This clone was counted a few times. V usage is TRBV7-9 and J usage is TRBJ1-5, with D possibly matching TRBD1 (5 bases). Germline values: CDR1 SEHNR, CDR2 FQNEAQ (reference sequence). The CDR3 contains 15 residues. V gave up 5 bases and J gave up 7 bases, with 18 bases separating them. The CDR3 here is CASSPTSGPWQPQHF. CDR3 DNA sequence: TGTGCCAGCAGCCCGACCTCGGGGCCCTGGCAGCCCCAGCATTTT.

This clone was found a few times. The CDR3 here is CASSARGLGSNQPQHF. CDR3 in DNA: TGTGCCAGCAGTGCAAGGGGGTTGGGGTCTAATCAGCCCCAGCATTTT. The chain carries TRBV27 and TRBJ1-5; D may be TRBD1 (6 bases). Germline V gives CDR1 MNHEY, CDR2 SMNVEV (reference sequence). V was clipped by 5 bases and J by 4 bases, with 18 bases between them. The CDR3 loop spans 16 amino acids.

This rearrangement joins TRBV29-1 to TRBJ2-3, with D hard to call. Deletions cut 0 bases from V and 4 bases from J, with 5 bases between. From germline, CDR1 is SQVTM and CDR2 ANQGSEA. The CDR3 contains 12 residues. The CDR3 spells CSVEDSADTQYF. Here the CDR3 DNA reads TGCAGCGTTGAAGATTCAGCAGATACGCAGTATTTT.

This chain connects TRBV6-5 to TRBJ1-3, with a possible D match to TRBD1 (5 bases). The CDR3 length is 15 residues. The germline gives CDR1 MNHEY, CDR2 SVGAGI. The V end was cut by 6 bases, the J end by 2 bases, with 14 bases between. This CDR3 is CASSRSQGPGNTIYF. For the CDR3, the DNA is TGTGCCAGCAGCCGATCGCAGGGACCTGGAAACACCATATATTTT.

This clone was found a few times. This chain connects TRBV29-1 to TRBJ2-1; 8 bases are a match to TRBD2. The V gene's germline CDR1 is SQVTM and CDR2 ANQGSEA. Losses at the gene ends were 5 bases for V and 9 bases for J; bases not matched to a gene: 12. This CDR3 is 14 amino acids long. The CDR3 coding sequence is TGCAGCGTTACCCGGGGTAGCGGGGAGGCTGAGCAGTTCTTC. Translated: CSVTRGSGEAEQFF.

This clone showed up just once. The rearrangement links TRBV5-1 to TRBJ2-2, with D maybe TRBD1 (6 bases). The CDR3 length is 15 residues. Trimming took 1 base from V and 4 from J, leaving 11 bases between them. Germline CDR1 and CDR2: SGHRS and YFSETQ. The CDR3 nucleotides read TGCGCCAGCAGCTTGCAGGGGCGTAGCACCGGGGAGCTGTTTTTT. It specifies CASSLQGRSTGELFF.

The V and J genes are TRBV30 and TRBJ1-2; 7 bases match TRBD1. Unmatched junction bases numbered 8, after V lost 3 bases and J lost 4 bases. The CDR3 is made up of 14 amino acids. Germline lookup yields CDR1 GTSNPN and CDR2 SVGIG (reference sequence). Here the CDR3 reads CAWRANTGAYGYTF. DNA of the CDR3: TGTGCCTGGAGAGCCAATACAGGGGCCTATGGCTACACCTTC. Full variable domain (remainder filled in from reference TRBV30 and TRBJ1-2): SQTIHQWPATLVQPVGSPLSLECTVEGTSNPNLYWYRQAAGRGLQLLFYSVGIGQISSEVPQNLSASRPQDRQFILSSKKLLLSDSGFYLCAWRANTGAYGYTFGSGTRLTVV.

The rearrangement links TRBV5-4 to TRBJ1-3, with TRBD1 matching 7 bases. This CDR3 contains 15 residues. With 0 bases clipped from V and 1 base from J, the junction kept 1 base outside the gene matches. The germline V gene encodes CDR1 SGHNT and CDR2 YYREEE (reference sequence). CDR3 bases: TGTGCCAGCAGCTTGGAGACAGGGTCTGGAAACACCATATATTTT. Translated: CASSLETGSGNTIYF.

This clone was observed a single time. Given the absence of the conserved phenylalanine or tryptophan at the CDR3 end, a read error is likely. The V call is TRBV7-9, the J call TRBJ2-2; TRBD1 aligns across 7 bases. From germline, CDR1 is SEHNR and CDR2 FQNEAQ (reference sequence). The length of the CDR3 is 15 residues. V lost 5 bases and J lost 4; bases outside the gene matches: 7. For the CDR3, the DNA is TGTGCCAGCAGCCAGGGGGACCGGCGCACCGGGGAGCTGTTTCTT. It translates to CASSQGDRRTGELFL.

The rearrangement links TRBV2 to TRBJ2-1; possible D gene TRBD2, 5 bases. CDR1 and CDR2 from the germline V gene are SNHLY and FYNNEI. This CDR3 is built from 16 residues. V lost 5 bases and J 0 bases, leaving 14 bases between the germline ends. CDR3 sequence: CASSPRRVTSYNEQFF. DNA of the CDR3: TGTGCCAGCAGTCCCCGGCGGGTCACCTCCTACAATGAGCAGTTCTTC.